This T cell receptor beta chain was retrieved from a study of blood T cell repertoires in COVID-19. Study-level background: Sites in the United States, Italy and Spain provided acute and convalescent COVID-19 samples.

As processed by the authors: Estimation of nucleated cell counts relied on the amplification of reference gene primers. Sequenced by immunoSEQ multiplex PCR; TCRdb stores in-frame clones only, minus some. The D gene and trimming were derived from the DNA, and the V and J assignments and clone size from that table. The sample includes approximately 94,000 clones, just under 80% of them seen just once. Germline V gene data show CDR1 as ENHRY and CDR2 as SYGVKD. V gave up 3 bases and J gave up 10 bases; unmatched junction bases: 14. This CDR3 contains 18 residues. The receptor was isolated from a man in his 70s with active or convalescent COVID-19. Sequencing was done on a sample of peripheral blood. The rearrangement uses TRBV10-3 and TRBJ2-1; TRBD2 agrees at 14 bases. The CDR3 spells CAISESDQGLAGAGEQFF. The CDR3 region has the DNA TGTGCCATCAGTGAATCGGATCAGGGACTAGCGGGAGCGGGGGAGCAGTTCTTC.